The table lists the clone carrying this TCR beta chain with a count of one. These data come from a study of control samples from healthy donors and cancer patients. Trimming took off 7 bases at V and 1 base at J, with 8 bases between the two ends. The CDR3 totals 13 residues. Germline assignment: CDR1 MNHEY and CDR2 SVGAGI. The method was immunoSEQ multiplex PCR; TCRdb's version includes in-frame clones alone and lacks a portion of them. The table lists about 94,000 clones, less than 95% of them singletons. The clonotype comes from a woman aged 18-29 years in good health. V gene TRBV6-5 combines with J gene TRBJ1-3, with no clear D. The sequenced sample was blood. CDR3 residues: CASTKGSGNTIYF. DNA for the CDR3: TGTGCCAGCACTAAAGGGTCTGGAAACACCATATATTTT.